The clone carrying this TCR beta chain was counted at least ten times. This sample is part of a study of early T cells in non-severe SARS-CoV-2 infection. About the research overall: Whole-blood bulk RNA, unsorted, was sequenced, and chains were unpaired.

Individual cDNA molecules were tagged with unique molecular identifiers, the study reported. TCRdb reprocessed the 5' RACE reads via MiXCR and lists one record per CDR3 protein. This sample has roughly 33,000 distinct CDR3 sequences, with less than 6.5% found just once. The sequence was obtained from an adult who was a healthcare worker with PCR-confirmed SARS-CoV-2 infection or an uninfected control (not recorded which). Material: whole blood.

CDR3 DNA: TGTGCCAGCAGCCTGTCGACAACGGGGGGTGAAAAACTGTTTTTT. This gives the protein CASSLSTTGGEKLFF. The V and J genes are TRBV7-2 and TRBJ1-4; a possible D gene is TRBD1 (5 bases). CDR1 and CDR2 from the germline V gene are SGHTA and FQGNSA. V lost 5 bases and J 7 bases, leaving 17 bases between the germline ends. The CDR3 has 15 residues.